Sequencing of this T cell receptor (beta chain) was carried out in a study of cytomegalovirus exposure and HLA in healthy donors (dated by TCRdb to 2017 to 2019). Turning to the overall study: According to an earlier analysis of 587 of the donors, roughly 180 million T cells yielded 95 million to 140 million unique TCR beta sequences and about 300 Gb of sequence data. The study was designed to test whether signatures of past pathogen exposure could be identified by cataloging public T cell receptors. The number of typed donors differed by locus: 629-630 for A, B, C, DRB1 and DQB1; roughly 510 for DQA1; around 610 for DPA1; and about 470 for DPB1. A later analysis re-analyzed previously published TCR beta repertoires from roughly 690 donors and added high-resolution HLA genotyping to study TCR occurrence patterns. About five DR-DQ haplotypes were treated as single units for association and clustering because of strong linkage in the cohort. An early release covering roughly 600 HLA-typed donors comprised around 300 gigabases of sequencing data and tens of millions of unique TCR sequences. Donor age, sex, ethnicity and CMV serostatus were compiled alongside the repertoire data. In a later genetic analysis, genome-wide SNP genotypes for about 55% of the roughly 670 donors were used, and that subset was treated as a discovery cohort. Class I and class II HLA loci were covered by the typing at four-digit resolution. Every repertoire in the discovery cohort had been generated on one and the same sequencing platform. The study combined high-throughput TCR immunosequencing, statistical association of individual TCRs with disease status, and machine learning to predict cytomegalovirus infection status. In an earlier analysis of a few hundred of the donors, high-throughput TCR beta sequencing was used to judge whether each TCR beta V gene segment behaved as functional or pseudogenic. Of the approximately 400 genotyped donors, over 80% were placed in the genetic ancestry cluster associated with self-reported Caucasian donors. Across about 380 genotyped donors of the cohort, an average of roughly 250,000 unique TCR beta nucleotide sequences per donor were sequenced, and approximately 17% of those sequences were non-productive. A separate validation cohort of 100 to 150 different subjects was used in addition to the roughly 620-subject first cohort. Using immunosequencing, the study profiled T cell repertoires from 500 to 800 subjects and related those repertoires to cytomegalovirus serostatus. Rather than drawing on any new phenotypic data, the later analysis identified candidate immune exposures from TCR beta sequences and the way those sequences occurred across donors.

Library method: the immunoSEQ multiplex PCR assay. For the multiplex PCR, a mixture combining 60 forward primers for TCR Vbeta segments and 13 reverse primers for TCR Jbeta segments was used. A multiplex PCR assay on genomic DNA amplified the CDR3 region of rearranged TCR beta genes. Amplified TCR beta libraries were sequenced as 87-base-pair reads on the Illumina HiSeq System. Per the authors' processing: A later analysis tallied roughly 80 million unique TCR beta chains across the 640 or so repertoires, and approximately 12 million of those chains were shared by two or more donors. Raw reads were error-corrected and collapsed into unique sequences by a nearest-neighbor algorithm in which closely related sequences were merged to remove PCR and sequencing errors. CDR3 sequences were aligned to IMGT reference sequences to assign V, D and J gene segments. For a sequence to be retained, at least a six-nucleotide match to both a V gene segment and a J gene segment was required. Rearrangements were classified as productive when the CDR3 lacked stop codons and remained in frame with V and J, and all other rearrangements were classified as non-productive. CDR3 was defined by IMGT convention, running from the second conserved V-encoded cysteine to the conserved J-encoded phenylalanine. The earlier analysis of about 610 of the donors excluded sequences that lacked an unambiguous match to a single V gene segment. An earlier analysis of 587 of the donors classified V segments as functional when productive rearrangements were above 56.7% and as segregating when the standard deviation between donors was above 5%. A statistical classification framework was built for diagnosing cytomegalovirus status from the catalog of TCR beta chain sequences. In a later analysis, V and J genes were assigned by comparing TCR nucleotide sequences against IMGT/GENE-DB human TR gene sequences. The TCRdist pipeline was used in a later analysis to assign CDR3 sequences and most-parsimonious VDJ recombination scenarios. In a later analysis, every TCR beta chain was defined by the combination of its CDR3 amino acid sequence and its V-gene family, and reads without a unique V-gene family were dropped. In a later analysis, 500 to 650 highly shared, low-generation-probability nucleotide sequences were removed to address suspected cross-contamination and a sequencing artifact. A later analysis calculated a clonal expansion index for each public chain from normalized within-repertoire ranks of inferred template counts. In a later analysis, generation probabilities were computed with a VDJ recombination model fitted to out-of-frame rearrangements, and the resulting probabilities were checked against IGoR. In a later analysis, hypergeometric tests were used to score TCR-TCR, TCR-HLA and TCR-CMV co-occurrence, with a repertoire-size bias correction applied to TCR pairs. False discovery rates were estimated in a later analysis by permuting HLA or CMV assignments 20 times. In a later analysis, co-occurring TCRs were grouped using DBSCAN, with TCRdist sequence similarity added in when clustering inside HLA-allele-positive subsets. Repertoires with fewer than 30,000 or more than 120,000 public chains, plus five repertoires with anomalous nucleotide sharing, were excluded from co-occurrence clustering. TCRdb took over this immuneACCESS table, retaining in-frame rearrangements with V and J assigned. Such tables are incomplete; in checked studies, under half of the missing clones stem from an unresolved V gene, and the remainder is unexplained. V and J calls and clone size are given by that table; D and trimming were obtained from the DNA. The sample has about 120,000 clones on record, about four fifths of them singletons. The ten largest clones capture around 2.2% of the sample.

The cohort consisted of approximately 670 healthy bone marrow donors. At the time of sampling, every cohort member was nominally healthy, though immune exposures that went unrecorded were likely present. The donor tested CMV seronegative, placing the donor among the roughly 350 seronegative members of the cohort. Every donor gave a peripheral blood sample, and the peripheral blood mononuclear cells from that sample were used for TCR beta sequencing. The Qiagen DNeasy Blood Extraction Kit was used to extract genomic DNA from the blood cell samples. The sample holds a few counts of this clone. Its antigen specificity is not known. Base-call qualities are not available, and no considerably larger clone is one nucleotide away. According to the germline V gene, CDR1 reads MNHNS and CDR2 reads SASEGT. V was cut back by 10 bases and J by 2 bases, leaving a gap of 11 bases between them. Including the terminal cysteine and phenylalanine, the CDR3 comprises 13 residues. Only the CDR3 DNA is retained, 39 bases long and in frame from the first base.

The full study reports these points: Because counts were too low, 15 or so rarely observed V segments, including chromosome 9 orphons, were excluded from the earlier analysis of about 500 of the donors. The only immune exposure information available for the cohort was CMV serostatus. V-gene and J-gene trimming of TCR beta chains was associated with a missense DCLRE1C variant in a later genetic analysis, and the association was replicated in an independent cohort. Presence/absence analyses assumed roughly uniform sequencing depth across donors, an assumption that may not hold. Assigning TCR associations to individual alleles was difficult when HLA alleles, especially DR and DQ, strongly co-occurred. Across donors, most TCR sequences were observed very rarely, whereas some public TCRs were present in many individuals. In a later analysis, HLA-associated TCR beta chains showed more clonal expansion and lower generation probabilities than non-associated chains that were equally common. In an earlier analysis of some 500 of the donors, most TCR beta V segments were observed in productive rearrangements about 87% or about 30% of the time, broadly matching IMGT annotations. A few of the identified cytomegalovirus-associated TCR beta chains were confirmed in vitro to be specific for cytomegalovirus antigens. Because some donors lacked HLA typing at each locus, the association tests relied only on the typed subset. Compared with the 666-donor mean, donors in an Asian-associated ancestry cluster had fewer N-insertions in productive TCRs, according to a later genetic analysis. A further reported finding was that TCR beta sequences accurately predicted the HLA-A and HLA-B alleles for most subjects in the first cohort. A total of about 180 TCR beta chains were listed by the study as associated with cytomegalovirus. Several of the top co-occurrence clusters appeared to be linked to parvovirus B19, influenza, CMV and Epstein-Barr virus, according to a later analysis. In a later analysis, 15,000 to 20,000 TCR beta sequences were associated with specific HLA alleles at a false discovery rate of 0.05. According to a later analysis, TCR association rates differed among HLA loci, with DRB1 alleles showing the most associated TCRs and HLA-C alleles showing the fewest. Linkage disequilibrium might explain the correlated functional status among segregating V segments, but an unknown experimental factor could not be excluded. The authors suggested that the approach could potentially be generalized to other disease states and immunological phenotypes. Cytomegalovirus status was reported to be diagnosed by the classifier with high specificity and sensitivity in both the original and validation cohorts. In a later analysis, most CMV-associated TCR beta chains were found to appear HLA-restricted, with HLA associations seemingly driven largely by CMV exposure. Some IMGT-functional V segments, including TRBV6-2 and TRBV6-3, could not be distinguished by the 87-base-pair reads and were therefore excluded. In this cohort, only TCR beta chains were sequenced, and detectable features were limited by the absence of alpha or paired-chain data. The sequencing pipeline was judged likely to have produced a cluster of highly shared sequence variants as a technical artifact.

The TCR comes from a woman aged 40-49 years in good health and CMV-seronegative. The chain employs TRBV6-1 and TRBJ2-2; possibly the D gene is TRBD2, per 6 matching bases. Sequenced sample: PBMCs. In nucleotides, the sequence is TGTGCCACCTTAGCGGTTAACACCGGGGAGCTGTTTTTT. Translated, it gives CATLAVNTGELFF.